These 8 T cell receptor beta chains share one sample of origin, sequenced in a study of T cell changes during pregnancy in multiple sclerosis (dated by TCRdb to the late 2010s). The library was generated by the immunoSEQ multiplex PCR assay. As stored in TCRdb, this immuneACCESS dataset retains in-frame rearrangements with V and J assigned. A fraction of the clones does not appear; measured against another copy, unresolved V genes explain less than half of the discrepancy, and the remainder lacks a known reason. The sample contains around 96,000 clones, roughly 94% of them found a single time. Roughly 1.7% of the sample rests with the top ten. The sequences come from peripheral blood, collected after pregnancy. The receptor source for this set is a female donor in good health, enrolled as a control in a pregnancy study.

This clone was counted between two and nine times. Here the CDR3 DNA reads TGTGCCAGCAGTGAGGGACAGGGAGGAAGGCGCACTGAAGCTTTCTTT. Residues: CASSEGQGGRRTEAFF. V and J are TRBV2 and TRBJ1-1; 9 bases fit TRBD1. Germline-derived CDR1 and CDR2 are SNHLY and FYNNEI. Trimming cost V 3 bases and J 4 bases; bases outside gene matches: 9. There are 16 residues in the CDR3.

This clone came up once. This chain joins TRBV6-1 and TRBJ1-4; D is undetermined. The CDR3 has 15 amino acids. V lost 2 bases to trimming and J lost 7 bases, with 14 bases between them. CDR1 is MNHNS and CDR2 is SASEGT in the germline V gene. The CDR3 here is CASSEFSLIGEKLFF. DNA for the CDR3: TGTGCCAGCAGTGAATTCTCCCTAATCGGTGAAAAACTGTTTTTT.

The CDR3 region has the DNA TGTGCCAGCTCACCACGACAGGGGTACAATGAGCAGTTCTTC. Translated: CASSPRQGYNEQFF. The chain recombines TRBV18 with TRBJ2-1; 8 nucleotides line up with TRBD1. Germline V gene sequence: CDR1 KGHSH, CDR2 LQKENI. V was clipped by 1 base and J by 4 bases; unmatched bases: 0. The CDR3 totals 14 residues.

The rearrangement uses TRBV28 and TRBJ2-5, with a possible D match to TRBD2 (6 bases). The CDR3 contains 11 residues. Trimming took 10 bases from V and 4 from J, leaving 10 bases between them. The germline V gene has CDR1 MDHEN and CDR2 SYDVKM. CDR3 protein: CATLGGETQYF. CDR3 sequence (DNA): TGTGCCACTCTGGGGGGAGAGACCCAGTACTTC.

The V call is TRBV6-6, the J call TRBJ1-2; the match to TRBD1 covers 7 bases. After removal of 5 bases from V and 1 base from J, the junction contained 10 bases not matched to a gene. CDR1 and CDR2 from the germline V gene are MNHNY and SVGAGI (reference sequence). CDR3 length: 16 amino acids. This CDR3 is CASSLTPGTVNYGYTF. The CDR3 DNA reads as TGTGCCAGCAGTCTTACCCCCGGGACAGTTAACTATGGCTACACCTTC.

The genes are TRBV2 and TRBJ1-2; D perhaps matches TRBD1 (6 bases). The ends were cut back, 4 bases at V and 4 bases at J, with 16 bases in the middle. The CDR3 loop spans 15 amino acids. Germline V gene lookup returns CDR1 SNHLY and CDR2 FYNNEI. The CDR3 is CASSGADSWGYGYTF. CDR3 nucleotide sequence: TGTGCCAGCAGTGGGGCGGACAGTTGGGGCTATGGCTACACCTTC.

The CDR3 DNA reads as TGTGCCAGCCCGGCTAGCGGGAGATCGGGGGAGCAGTACTTC. Translation: CASPASGRSGEQYF. The rearrangement links TRBV2 to TRBJ2-7; 10 positions agree with TRBD2. The CDR3 is 14 residues long. The V gene's germline CDR1 is SNHLY and CDR2 FYNNEI. V lost 8 bases and J lost 7; bases outside the gene matches: 11.

The chain joins TRBV6-6 to TRBJ2-5; 9 bases fit TRBD1. CDR3 length equals 14 residues. Germline CDR1 and CDR2: MNHNY and SVGAGI (reference sequence). The V and J ends lost 6 bases and 5 bases, in that order; junction bases with no gene match: 7. The chain's CDR3 is CASSSGQGVETQYF. CDR3 nucleotide sequence: TGTGCCAGCAGCTCGGGACAGGGAGTGGAGACCCAGTACTTC.